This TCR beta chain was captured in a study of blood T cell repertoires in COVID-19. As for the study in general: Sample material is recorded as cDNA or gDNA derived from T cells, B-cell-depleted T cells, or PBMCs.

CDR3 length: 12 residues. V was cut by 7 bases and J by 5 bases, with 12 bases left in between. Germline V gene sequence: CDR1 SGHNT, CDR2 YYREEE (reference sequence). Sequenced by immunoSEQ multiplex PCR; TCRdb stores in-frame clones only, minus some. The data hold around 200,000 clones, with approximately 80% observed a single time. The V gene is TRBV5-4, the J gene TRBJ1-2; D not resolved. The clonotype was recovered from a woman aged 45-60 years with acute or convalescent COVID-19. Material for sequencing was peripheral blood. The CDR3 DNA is TGTGCCAGCTCGGCCCCGGGATATGGCTACACCTTC. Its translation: CASSAPGYGYTF.